This entry is about one T cell receptor (beta chain). What it binds is unknown. The sample originates from a study of a mutant IDH1 vaccine in newly diagnosed glioma. On the study more broadly: It was radiotherapy, temozolomide, or both that patients received previously, with most receiving both.

As for time point: week 23, last vaccination. Topical imiquimod was applied with each vaccine dose, which held 300 ug of mutant IDH1 20-mer peptide. V shed 2 bases, J shed 10 bases, and the junction held 10 bases outside the gene matches. Germline CDR1 is LGHNA and CDR2 is YNFKEQ. The CDR3 totals 15 residues. The assay was immunoSEQ multiplex PCR, and TCRdb's table has in-frame clones only and misses some. The sample lists 88,000 or so clones; roughly 85% were seen once. The sequencing used PBMCs, collected from a glioma patient whose treatment included an IDH1 peptide vaccine. This chain links TRBV4-2 with TRBJ2-1; 8 bases agree with TRBD2. This TCR was recovered from a young man with glioma. Some clones in this sample may be carry-over from other donors' samples. In DNA, the CDR3 is TGTGCCAGCAGCCAACCGGGAGGGAGGGCCGAGGAGCAGTTCTTC. This translates into CASSQPGGRAEEQFF.